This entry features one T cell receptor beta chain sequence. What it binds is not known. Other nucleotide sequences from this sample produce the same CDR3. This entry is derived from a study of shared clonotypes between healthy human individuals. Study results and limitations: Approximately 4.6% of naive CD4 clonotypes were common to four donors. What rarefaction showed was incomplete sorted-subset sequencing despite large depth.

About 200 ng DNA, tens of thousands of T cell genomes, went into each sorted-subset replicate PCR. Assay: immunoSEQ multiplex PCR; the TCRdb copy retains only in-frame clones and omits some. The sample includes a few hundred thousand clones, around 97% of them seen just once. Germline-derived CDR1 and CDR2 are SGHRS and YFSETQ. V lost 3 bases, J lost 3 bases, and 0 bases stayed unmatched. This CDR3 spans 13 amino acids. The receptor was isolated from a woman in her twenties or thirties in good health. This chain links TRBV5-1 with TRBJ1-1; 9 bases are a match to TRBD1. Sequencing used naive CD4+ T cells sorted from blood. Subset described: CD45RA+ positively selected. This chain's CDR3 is CASSWTGDTEAFF. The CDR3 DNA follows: TGCGCCAGCAGCTGGACAGGGGACACTGAAGCTTTCTTT.